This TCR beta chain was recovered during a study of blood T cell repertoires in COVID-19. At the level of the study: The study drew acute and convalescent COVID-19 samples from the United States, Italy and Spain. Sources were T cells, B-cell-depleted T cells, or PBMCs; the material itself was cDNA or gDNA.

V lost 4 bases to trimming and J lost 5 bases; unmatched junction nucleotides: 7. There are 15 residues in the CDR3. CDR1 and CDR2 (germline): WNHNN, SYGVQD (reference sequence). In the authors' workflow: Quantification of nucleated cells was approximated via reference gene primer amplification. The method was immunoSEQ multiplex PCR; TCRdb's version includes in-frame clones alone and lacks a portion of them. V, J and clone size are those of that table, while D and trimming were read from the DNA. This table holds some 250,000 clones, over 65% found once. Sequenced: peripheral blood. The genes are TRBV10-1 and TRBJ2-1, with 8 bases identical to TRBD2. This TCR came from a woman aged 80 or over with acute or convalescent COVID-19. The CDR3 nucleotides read TGCGCCAGCAGTGGACCGGGACTAGGAGACAATGAGCAGTTCTTC. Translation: CASSGPGLGDNEQFF.